Reported below is one T cell receptor (beta chain). What it binds is unknown. These data belong to a study of radiotherapy plus CTLA-4 blockade in lung cancer. Findings of the study overall: Radiotherapy with ipilimumab was followed by blood expansion of tumor-derived clones.

Method: immunoSEQ multiplex PCR; TCRdb's copy keeps in-frame clones and lacks some. Among 70,000 to 90,000 clones listed, about four fifths were seen once. The study gave focal radiation plus ipilimumab CTLA-4 blockade to patients with chemo-refractory metastatic non-small-cell lung cancer. CDR1 and CDR2 (germline): MGHRA, YSYEKL. V gave up 1 base and J gave up 0 bases, with 13 bases separating them. The CDR3 contains 17 residues. This sequence was found in a human donor with non-small cell lung cancer whose response to radiotherapy plus ipilimumab could not be evaluated. Some clones in this sample may be carry-over from other donors' samples. The chain joins TRBV4-1 to TRBJ2-4; D is ambiguous. This specimen consisted of peripheral blood, obtained from a patient treated with radiotherapy plus ipilimumab. The CDR3 loop is CASSQGGYALAKNIQYF. The CDR3 region has the DNA TGCGCCAGCAGCCAAGGCGGTTACGCCTTAGCCAAAAACATTCAGTACTTC.